This TCR beta chain was sequenced during a study of blood T cell repertoires in COVID-19. Study as a whole: T cells, B-cell-depleted T cells, or PBMCs supplied cDNA or gDNA.

Original handling: Counts of nucleated cells, estimated from reference gene primer amplification, were obtained. The protocol was immunoSEQ multiplex PCR, while the TCRdb copy is restricted to in-frame clones and leaves out a portion. V, J and clone size are those of that table, while D and trimming were read from the DNA. The data contain roughly 150,000 clones, around nine tenths of them singletons. The CDR3 runs to 12 residues. Germline V gene data show CDR1 as MDHEN and CDR2 as SYDVKM. Trimming pared 3 bases from V and 5 bases from J, leaving 5 bases between. The sequenced sample was peripheral blood. This clonotype was obtained from a man between 60 and 70 years old with active or convalescent COVID-19. The rearrangement links TRBV28 to TRBJ2-1; D not resolved. This CDR3 is CASSLRDNEQFF. The CDR3 DNA follows: TGTGCCAGCAGTTTGAGAGACAATGAGCAGTTCTTC.